This TCR beta chain was captured in a study of blood T cell repertoires in COVID-19. Study in general: Samples came from the United States, Italy and Spain, spanning acute and convalescent COVID-19.

Living in about two dozen US areas, the participants were between roughly 18 and 89 years of age. Clinical history as reported by participants underpinned cohort assignment. Recovered participants had two consecutive negative NP/OP PCR tests, healthcare professional clearance, or symptom resolution. V dropped 2 bases and J dropped 4; count of bases not matched to a gene: 7. Germline CDR1 MNHNY, CDR2 SVGAGI (reference sequence). The CDR3 has 15 residues. Only in-frame clones appear in the TCRdb table, and some are missing; sequencing was by immunoSEQ multiplex PCR. The sample lists 150,000 to 200,000 clones, approximately 80% seen once, with around 13% in the top ten.

V gene TRBV6-6 combines with J gene TRBJ2-7; TRBD1 matches 8 bases. Sequenced sample: PBMCs or T cells enriched from blood (not recorded which). This sequence originates from a woman aged 55 to 70 who had recovered from COVID-19. The CDR3, as DNA: TGTGCCAGCAGTTACGGGACAGGTATGGGATACGAGCAGTACTTC. Translation gives CASSYGTGMGYEQYF.